This T cell receptor (beta chain) was recovered during a study of T cell responses to AZD1222 COVID-19 vaccine. Trimming removed 5 bases at V and 7 bases at J, with 15 bases between. From germline, CDR1 is MNHEY and CDR2 SVGEGT. This CDR3 comprises 13 residues. Method: immunoSEQ multiplex PCR; TCRdb's copy keeps in-frame clones and lacks some. The table lists roughly 200,000 clones, 90% to 95% of them singletons, with around 0.98% in the top ten. Specimen: peripheral blood, collected 28 days after the second dose of the MenACWY control vaccine. This receptor was identified in an adult who received the MenACWY meningococcal vaccine as a control. This chain uses TRBV6-2 or TRBV6-3 with TRBJ2-7; the D is unclear. The CDR3 sequence is CASSPGRVLEQYF. The CDR3 DNA reads as TGTGCCAGCAGTCCGGGCCGGGTCTTAGAGCAGTACTTC.